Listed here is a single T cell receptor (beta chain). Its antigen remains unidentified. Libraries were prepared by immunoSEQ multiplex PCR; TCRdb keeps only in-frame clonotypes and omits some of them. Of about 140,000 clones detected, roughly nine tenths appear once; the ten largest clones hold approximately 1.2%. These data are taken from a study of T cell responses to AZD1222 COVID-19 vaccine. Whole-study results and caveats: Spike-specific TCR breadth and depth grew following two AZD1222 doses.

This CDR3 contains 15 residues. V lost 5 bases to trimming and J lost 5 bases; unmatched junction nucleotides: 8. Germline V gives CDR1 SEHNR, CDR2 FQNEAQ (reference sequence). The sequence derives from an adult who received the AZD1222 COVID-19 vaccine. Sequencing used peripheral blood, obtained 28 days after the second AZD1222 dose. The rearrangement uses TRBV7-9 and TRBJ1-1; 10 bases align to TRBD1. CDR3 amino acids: CASSIRQGARTEAFF. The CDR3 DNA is TGTGCCAGCAGCATCAGACAGGGGGCGAGGACTGAAGCTTTCTTT.